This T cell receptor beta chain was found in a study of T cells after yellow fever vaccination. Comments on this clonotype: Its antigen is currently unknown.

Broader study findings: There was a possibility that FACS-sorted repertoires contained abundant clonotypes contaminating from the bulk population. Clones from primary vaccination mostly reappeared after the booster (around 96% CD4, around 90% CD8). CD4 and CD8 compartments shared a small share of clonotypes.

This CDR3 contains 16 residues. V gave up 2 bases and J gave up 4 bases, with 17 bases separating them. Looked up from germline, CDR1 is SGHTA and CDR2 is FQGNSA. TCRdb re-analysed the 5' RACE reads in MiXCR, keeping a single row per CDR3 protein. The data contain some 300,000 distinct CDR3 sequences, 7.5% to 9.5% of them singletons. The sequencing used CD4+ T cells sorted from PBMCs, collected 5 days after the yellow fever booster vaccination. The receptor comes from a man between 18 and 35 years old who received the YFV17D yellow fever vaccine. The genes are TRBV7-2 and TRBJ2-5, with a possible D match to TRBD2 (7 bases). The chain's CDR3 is CASSLNGGASAETQYF. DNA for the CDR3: TGTGCCAGCAGCTTAAATGGGGGGGCCTCCGCAGAGACCCAGTACTTC.